One and the same sample provided the 20 T cell receptor beta chains below, sequenced in a study of chemoradiotherapy in HPV16-positive cancers. Here immunoSEQ multiplex PCR was the method, and the copy in TCRdb shows in-frame clones only, minus some. The data hold just over 15,000 clones, with 60% to 80% observed a single time. This sample was obtained from a patient who underwent chemoradiotherapy. Receptor source: a human donor with HPV-associated anogenital cancer.

This chain links TRBV5-4 with TRBJ2-7; 10 bases map to TRBD1. The CDR3 loop spans 16 amino acids. Germline CDR1 and CDR2: SGHNT and YYREEE (reference sequence). V was pared by 4 bases and J by 3 bases, with 10 bases of the junction left unmatched. CDR3 loop: CASSASSGTGVYEQYF. As DNA, the CDR3 is TGTGCCAGCAGCGCCTCATCCGGGACAGGGGTCTACGAGCAGTACTTC. Looking up the rest from reference TRBV5-4 and TRBJ2-7 gives the full variable domain: ETGVTQSPTHLIKTRGQQVTLRCSSQSGHNTVSWYQQALGQGPQFIFQYYREEENGRGNFPPRFSGLQFPNYSSELNVNALELDDSALYLCASSASSGTGVYEQYFGPGTRLTVT.

This clone was detected a few times. V usage is TRBV11-1 and J usage is TRBJ1-6; D ambiguous. The CDR3 runs 14 residues. Germline V lookup: CDR1 SGHAT, CDR2 FQDESV (reference sequence). The V and J ends lost 5 bases and 9 bases respectively, with 14 bases between them. In nucleotides, the CDR3 is TGTGCCAGCAGCCAGACCGGGAGCGGTTCACCCCTCCACTTT. It is translated as CASSQTGSGSPLHF.

The rearrangement links TRBV6-5 to TRBJ1-2; D is uncertain. V lost 0 bases to trimming and J lost 3 bases, with 8 bases between them. The CDR3 loop spans 14 amino acids. Per the germline V gene, CDR1 is MNHEY and CDR2 is SVGAGI. The CDR3 DNA follows: TGTGCCAGCAGTTACTCGAACAGCTACTATGGCTACACCTTC. Translation: CASSYSNSYYGYTF.

V usage is TRBV5-1 and J usage is TRBJ2-3; no reliable D call. Deletions cut 0 bases from V and 2 bases from J, with 10 bases between. The CDR3 is 15 amino acids. Germline CDR1 and CDR2: SGHRS and YFSETQ. CDR3 protein: CASSLERIATDTQYF. The CDR3 DNA follows: TGCGCCAGCAGCTTGGAACGGATAGCCACAGATACGCAGTATTTT. The whole variable domain, remainder taken from reference TRBV5-1 and TRBJ2-3, is KAGVTQTPRYLIKTRGQQVTLSCSPISGHRSVSWYQQTPGQGLQFLFEYFSETQRNKGNFPGRFSGRQFSNSRSEMNVSTLELGDSALYLCASSLERIATDTQYFGPGTRLTVL.

The V and J genes are TRBV28 and TRBJ2-6; 7 bases map to TRBD1. This CDR3 has 17 amino acids. CDR1 and CDR2 (germline): MDHEN, SYDVKM. Unmatched junction bases numbered 8, after V lost 3 bases and J lost 3 bases. This chain's CDR3 is CASSFPTGEYGANVLTF. DNA for the CDR3: TGTGCCAGCAGTTTCCCCACAGGGGAGTATGGGGCCAACGTCCTGACTTTC.

The chain combines TRBV27 with TRBJ1-4, with 10 bases that match TRBD1. This CDR3 region has 16 residues. Trimming at V came to 9 bases and at J to 7 bases, leaving 14 bases not matched to a gene. Germline V gene sequence: CDR1 MNHEY, CDR2 SMNVEV (reference sequence). CDR3 in DNA: TGTGCCAGTAGACAGGGGGCGCTTGAGCGGGGTGAAAAACTGTTTTTT. It specifies CASRQGALERGEKLFF.

J is TRBJ2-7 and V is TRBV11-2; 7 bases line up with TRBD1. From germline, CDR1 is SGHAT and CDR2 FQNNGV. The trim removed 6 bases at V and 1 base at J, leaving 3 bases unmatched. The CDR3 loop spans 13 amino acids. The CDR3 loop is CASSWDSSYEQYF. For the CDR3, the DNA is TGTGCCAGCAGTTGGGACAGTTCCTACGAGCAGTACTTC.

This chain uses TRBV21-1 with TRBJ1-5; TRBD1 is the table's D call, not checked against the DNA. TRBV21-1 constitutes a pseudogene. The CDR3 has 16 amino acids. The CDR3, as DNA: TGTGCCAGCAGCAATCGGTTGGGGCAGGAAGACCAGCCCCAGCATTTT. Translated: CASSNRLGQEDQPQHF.

The chain has TRBV27 and TRBJ2-3; no clear D. Germline V gene sequence: CDR1 MNHEY, CDR2 SMNVEV (reference sequence). The CDR3 covers 17 residues. V was clipped by 4 bases and J by 0 bases, with 17 bases between them. The CDR3 nucleotides are TGTGCCAGCAGTTCGCCCCGTGGGTCTGGTAGCACAGATACGCAGTATTTT. This translates into CASSSPRGSGSTDTQYF.

The chain uses TRBV9 and TRBJ1-4; D is uncertain. This CDR3 comprises 17 residues. Germline lookup yields CDR1 SGDLS and CDR2 YYNGEE. The ends were cut back, 3 bases at V and 6 bases at J, with 21 bases in the middle. The CDR3 nucleotides read TGTGCCAGCAGCGCCCGAAACCGGGCCTCCTCGGATGAAAAACTGTTTTTT. This encodes CASSARNRASSDEKLFF.

This chain connects TRBV2 to TRBJ1-6; D is uncertain. The germline V and J ends were trimmed by 4 bases and 7 bases, with 5 bases remaining between them. This CDR3 spans 12 amino acids. Germline-derived CDR1 and CDR2 are SNHLY and FYNNEI. CDR3: CASSAVNSPLHF. The CDR3 DNA reads as TGTGCCAGCAGTGCCGTCAATTCACCCCTCCACTTT.

The chain combines TRBV5-5 with TRBJ2-3, with D perhaps matching TRBD1 (5 bases). Germline loops: CDR1 SGHKS, CDR2 YYEKEE (reference sequence). With 5 bases removed from V and 1 base from J, the gap between germline ends came to 20 bases. CDR3 size: 17 residues. CDR3 coding DNA: TGTGCCAGCAGTTTCACTTGGGGCCTCCGGGGCACAGATACGCAGTATTTT. Translation gives CASSFTWGLRGTDTQYF. Based on the CDR3 plus reference TRBV5-5 and TRBJ2-3, the full variable domain is DAGVTQSPTHLIKTRGQQVTLRCSPISGHKSVSWYQQVLGQGPQFIFQYYEKEERGRGNFPDRFSARQFPNYSSELNVNALLLGDSALYLCASSFTWGLRGTDTQYFGPGTRLTVL.

This clone turned up a few times. The J gene is TRBJ1-2, the V gene TRBV7-3; 10 positions match TRBD1. V lost 5 bases and J lost 5; bases outside the gene matches: 2. CDR1 SGHTA and CDR2 FQGTGA come from the germline V gene. The CDR3 covers 13 residues. As DNA, the CDR3 is TGTGCCAGCAGCCCGGACAGGGGGTATGGCTACACCTTC. It specifies CASSPDRGYGYTF.

The gene calls are TRBV7-9 and TRBJ1-1; the D gene is possibly TRBD1 (6 bases). This CDR3 is built from 16 residues. The V end was cut by 5 bases, the J end by 0 bases, with 16 bases between. The germline CDR1 and CDR2 sequences are SEHNR and FQNEAQ (reference sequence). In DNA, the CDR3 is TGTGCCAGCAGCCCTTACAGGGCCCTCCTGAACACTGAAGCTTTCTTT. Translated, it gives CASSPYRALLNTEAFF.

This chain's CDR3 is CASTKGQGMETQYF. The CDR3 DNA reads TGTGCCAGCACTAAGGGGCAGGGGATGGAGACCCAGTACTTC. V and J are TRBV6-5 and TRBJ2-5; weak D call: TRBD1 (6 bases). The germline V gene encodes CDR1 MNHEY and CDR2 SVGAGI. V lost 7 bases and J lost 5, with 17 bases in between. The CDR3 is 14 amino acids.

The chain joins TRBV7-9 to TRBJ2-1, with 7 bases identical to TRBD1. The germline V gene has CDR1 SEHNR and CDR2 FQNEAQ (reference sequence). Unmatched junction bases numbered 6, after V lost 3 bases and J lost 7 bases. CDR3 length: 14 residues. This CDR3 reads CASSLGQSENEQFF. CDR3 DNA: TGTGCCAGCAGCTTGGGACAGAGTGAAAATGAGCAGTTCTTC.

The J gene is TRBJ2-3, the V gene TRBV7-9, with D possibly TRBD2 on 6 matching bases. Germline V lookup: CDR1 SEHNR, CDR2 FQNEAQ (reference sequence). This CDR3 has 15 residues. V was shortened by 3 bases and J by 3 bases, with 13 bases between the two germline ends. The CDR3 coding sequence is TGTGCCAGCAGCTTTATCTGGGGAGGAACAGATACGCAGTATTTT. This encodes CASSFIWGGTDTQYF.

The rearrangement uses TRBV29-1 and TRBJ2-3, with a tentative D call TRBD2 (6 bases). CDR1 SQVTM and CDR2 ANQGSEA come from the germline V gene. This CDR3 contains 16 residues. Trimming stripped 4 bases from V and 0 bases from J, with 17 bases between. In DNA, the CDR3 is TGCAGCGTTGTTTACCCTTTAGGAGGGAGCACAGATACGCAGTATTTT. This translates into CSVVYPLGGSTDTQYF.

The V gene is TRBV4-3, the J gene TRBJ2-7; unclear D gene. The CDR3 has 15 residues. V was pared by 3 bases and J by 5 bases, with 17 bases between. Germline CDR1 LGHNA, CDR2 YSLEER. The CDR3 spells CASSQVLVGDNEQYF. The CDR3 DNA is TGCGCCAGCAGCCAGGTACTTGTCGGAGACAACGAGCAGTACTTC.

This clone was seen a handful of times. The chain is built from TRBV25-1 and TRBJ2-1; 8 nucleotides align to TRBD1. The CDR3 consists of 15 residues. The germline gives CDR1 MGHDK, CDR2 SYGVNS. V trimming: 6 bases; J trimming: 2 bases; junction bases outside the gene matches: 6. The CDR3 DNA follows: TGTGCCAGCAGGGGACAGGACTATACCTACAATGAGCAGTTCTTC. Amino acid sequence: CASRGQDYTYNEQFF.